This TCR beta chain is from a study of blood T cell repertoires in COVID-19 (dated by TCRdb to the early 2020s). About the investigation overall: Samples from collaborators originated in the United States, Italy and Spain and spanned both the acute and convalescent phases of COVID-19. The repertoires were made available in a free public database intended to serve as a resource for research on the immune response to SARS-CoV-2. Where available, HLA class I and class II types were obtained from metadata supplied by the sample provider rather than from assay-based typing. Deeply sampled blood TCRbeta repertoires from subjects exposed to, actively infected with, or recovered from COVID-19 were included in the dataset. A de-identified subject ID, COVID-19 status, age in years and sex were almost always included in the sample metadata. The samples were drawn from the first 160 participants of the ongoing ImmuneRACE study and from some 1,300 subjects provided by 6 global collaborators. The prospective study material was composed of cDNA or gDNA derived from T cells, B-cell-depleted T cells, or PBMCs. The paper's findings and limits, for the study overall: The amount of clinical and demographic metadata varied by source and participant and was provided uncurated.

A single count supports this clone. Its antigen is currently not known. No base quality information exists; no much larger clone differs at one position. The CDR3 numbers 14 residues from cysteine through phenylalanine. Of the read, only the CDR3 DNA is kept; its 42 bases are in frame from base 1. V is cut by 4 bases and J by 1 base, and the space between the germline ends is 9 bases. As encoded in the germline V gene, CDR1 is MGHDK while CDR2 is SYGVNS. TCRbeta CDR3 regions were amplified from genomic DNA by means of the immunoSEQ Assay, a bias-controlled multiplex PCR. For the original study's pipeline: The number of nucleated cells in each sample was estimated by amplification of reference gene primers within the assay. Sequence reads were collapsed and filtered to measure the absolute abundance of every unique TCRbeta CDR3 rearrangement. For each sample, productive Simpson clonality was calculated as the square root of Simpson's diversity index over productive rearrangements. The source is immuneACCESS, and TCRdb retained only in-frame sequences with V and J called. Part of the clones is not carried over; for the studies checked, unresolved V genes explain less than half of this, and the remainder is unexplained. The V and J calls and clone size are taken from that table; D and trimming were inferred from the DNA. This sample gives around 100,000 clones in total; approximately 84% of them show up just once. The ten largest clones represent approximately 8.1% of the sample.

Collaborating institutions collected whole blood in K2EDTA tubes following their own protocols. For TCRbeta analysis, collaborators shipped samples in one of three forms: frozen whole blood, isolated PBMCs, or DNA extracted from either of those sample types. The sample comprised peripheral blood. The clonotype was recovered from a woman aged 40 to 49 with acute or convalescent COVID-19. The sequence is built from TRBV25-1 and TRBJ2-3; TRBD2 might be the D gene, on 5 matching bases. The nucleotides are TGTGCCAGCAGTGGGGAGAGCCGCACAGATACGCAGTATTTT. Translation gives CASSGESRTDTQYF.